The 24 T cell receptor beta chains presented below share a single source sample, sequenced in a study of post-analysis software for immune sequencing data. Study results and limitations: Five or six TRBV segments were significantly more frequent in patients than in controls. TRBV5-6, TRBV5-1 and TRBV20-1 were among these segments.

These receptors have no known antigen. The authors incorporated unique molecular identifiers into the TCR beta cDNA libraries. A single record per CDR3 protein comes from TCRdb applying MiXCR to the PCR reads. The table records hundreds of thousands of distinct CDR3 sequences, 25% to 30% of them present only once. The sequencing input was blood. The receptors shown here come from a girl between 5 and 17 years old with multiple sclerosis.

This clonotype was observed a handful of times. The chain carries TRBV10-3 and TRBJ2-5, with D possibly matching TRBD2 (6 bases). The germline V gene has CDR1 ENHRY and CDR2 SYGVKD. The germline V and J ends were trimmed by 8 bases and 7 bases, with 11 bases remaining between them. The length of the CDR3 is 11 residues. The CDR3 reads CAIGPEGTQYF. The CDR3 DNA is TGTGCCATCGGGCCGGAGGGGACCCAGTACTTC.

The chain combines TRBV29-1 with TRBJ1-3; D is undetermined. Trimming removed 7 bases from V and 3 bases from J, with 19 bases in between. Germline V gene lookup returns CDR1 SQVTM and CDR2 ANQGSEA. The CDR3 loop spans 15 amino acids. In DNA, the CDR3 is TGCAGCGCCATTAGGACGGAAAGCCTTGGAAACACCATATATTTT. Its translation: CSAIRTESLGNTIYF.

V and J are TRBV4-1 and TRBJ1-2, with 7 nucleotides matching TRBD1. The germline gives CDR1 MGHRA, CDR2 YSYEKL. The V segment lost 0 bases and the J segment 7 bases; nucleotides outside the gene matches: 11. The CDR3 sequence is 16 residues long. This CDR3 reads CASSQDAFGGGSGYTF. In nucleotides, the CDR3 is TGCGCCAGCAGCCAAGATGCGTTCGGAGGGGGCAGTGGCTACACCTTC.

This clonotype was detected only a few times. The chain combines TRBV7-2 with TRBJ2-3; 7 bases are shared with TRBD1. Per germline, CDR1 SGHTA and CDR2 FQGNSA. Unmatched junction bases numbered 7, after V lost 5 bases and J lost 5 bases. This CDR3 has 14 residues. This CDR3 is CASSLDRSRDTQYF. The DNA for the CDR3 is TGTGCCAGCAGCCTGGACAGGTCCCGAGATACGCAGTATTTT.

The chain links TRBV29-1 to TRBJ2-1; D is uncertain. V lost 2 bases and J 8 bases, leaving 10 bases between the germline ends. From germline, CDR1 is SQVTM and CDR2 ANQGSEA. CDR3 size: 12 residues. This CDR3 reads CSVERVIHEQFF. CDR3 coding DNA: TGCAGCGTTGAAAGGGTTATCCATGAGCAGTTCTTC.

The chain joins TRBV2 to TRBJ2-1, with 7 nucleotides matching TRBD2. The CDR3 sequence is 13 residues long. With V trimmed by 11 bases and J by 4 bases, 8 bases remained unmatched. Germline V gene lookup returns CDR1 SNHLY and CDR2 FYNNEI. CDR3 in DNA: TGTGCCGGGGGGAGGGCCGAGTACAATGAGCAGTTCTTC. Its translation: CAGGRAEYNEQFF.

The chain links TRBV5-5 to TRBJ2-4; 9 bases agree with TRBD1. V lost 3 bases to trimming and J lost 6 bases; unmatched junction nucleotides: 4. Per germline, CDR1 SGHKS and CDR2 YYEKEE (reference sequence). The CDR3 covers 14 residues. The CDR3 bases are TGTGCCAGCAGCTATTCGGGACAGGGAAACATTCAGTACTTC. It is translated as CASSYSGQGNIQYF.

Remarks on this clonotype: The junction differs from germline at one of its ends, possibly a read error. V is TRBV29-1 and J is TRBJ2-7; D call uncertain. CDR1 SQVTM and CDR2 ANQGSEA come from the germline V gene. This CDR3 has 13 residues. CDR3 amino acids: CSVGVAASCEQYF. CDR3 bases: TGCAGCGTTGGGGTCGCAGCCTCCTGCGAGCAGTACTTC.

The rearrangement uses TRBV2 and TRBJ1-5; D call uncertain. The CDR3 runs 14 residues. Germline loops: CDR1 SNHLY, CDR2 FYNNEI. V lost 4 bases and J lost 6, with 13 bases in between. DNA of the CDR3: TGTGCCAGCAGTGCGAGCTTAAGAGTTCAGCCCCAGCATTTT. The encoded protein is CASSASLRVQPQHF.

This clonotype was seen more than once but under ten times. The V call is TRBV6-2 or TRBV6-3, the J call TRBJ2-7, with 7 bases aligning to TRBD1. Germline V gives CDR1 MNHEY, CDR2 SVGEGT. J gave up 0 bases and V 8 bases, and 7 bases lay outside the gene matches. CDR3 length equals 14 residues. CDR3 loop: CASGPTGSSYEQYF. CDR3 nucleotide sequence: TGTGCCAGCGGACCGACAGGGTCCTCCTACGAGCAGTACTTC.

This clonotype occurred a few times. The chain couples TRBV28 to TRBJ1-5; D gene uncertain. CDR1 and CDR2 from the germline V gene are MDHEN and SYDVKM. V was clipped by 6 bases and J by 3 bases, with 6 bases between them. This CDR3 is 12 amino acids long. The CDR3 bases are TGTGCCAGCAGCATTACCAATCAGCCCCAGCATTTT. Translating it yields CASSITNQPQHF.

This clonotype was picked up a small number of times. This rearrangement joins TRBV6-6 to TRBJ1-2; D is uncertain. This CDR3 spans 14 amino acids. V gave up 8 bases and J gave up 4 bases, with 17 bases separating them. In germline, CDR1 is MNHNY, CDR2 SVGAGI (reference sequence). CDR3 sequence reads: CASREIPPLYGYTF. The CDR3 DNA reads TGTGCCAGCCGAGAGATACCCCCCCTCTATGGCTACACCTTC.

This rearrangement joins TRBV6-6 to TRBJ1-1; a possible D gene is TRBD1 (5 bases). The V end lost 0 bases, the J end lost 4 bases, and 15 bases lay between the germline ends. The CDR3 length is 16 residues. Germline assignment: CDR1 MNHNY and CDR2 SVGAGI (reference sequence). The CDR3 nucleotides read TGTGCCAGCAGTTACTCGTTCGGCAGGGCGAGCACTGAAGCTTTCTTT. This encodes CASSYSFGRASTEAFF.

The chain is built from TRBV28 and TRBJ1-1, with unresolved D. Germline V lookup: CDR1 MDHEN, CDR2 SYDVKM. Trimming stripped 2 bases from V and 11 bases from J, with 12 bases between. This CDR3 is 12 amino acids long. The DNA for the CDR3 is TGTGCCAGCAGTTTAATACCAGTTCCCGCTTTCTTT. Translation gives CASSLIPVPAFF.

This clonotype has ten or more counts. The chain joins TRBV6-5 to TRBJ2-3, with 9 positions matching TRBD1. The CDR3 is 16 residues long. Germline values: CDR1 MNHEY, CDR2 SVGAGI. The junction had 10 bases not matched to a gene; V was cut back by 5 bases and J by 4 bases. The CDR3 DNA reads TGTGCCAGCAGTCGCTACCGGGACAGGGCGTCAGATACGCAGTATTTT. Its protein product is CASSRYRDRASDTQYF.

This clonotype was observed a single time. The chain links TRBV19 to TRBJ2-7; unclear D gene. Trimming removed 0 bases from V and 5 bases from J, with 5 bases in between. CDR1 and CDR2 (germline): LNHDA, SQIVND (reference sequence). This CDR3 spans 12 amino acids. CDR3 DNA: TGTGCCAGTAGTATAGAGGGCAACGAGCAGTACTTC. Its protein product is CASSIEGNEQYF.

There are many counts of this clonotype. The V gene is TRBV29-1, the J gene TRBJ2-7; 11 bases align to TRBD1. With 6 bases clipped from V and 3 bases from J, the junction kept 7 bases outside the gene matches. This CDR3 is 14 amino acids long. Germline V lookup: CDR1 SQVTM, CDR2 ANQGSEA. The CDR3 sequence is CSVLSGTGGYEQYF. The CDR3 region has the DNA TGCAGCGTCCTCTCCGGGACAGGGGGCTACGAGCAGTACTTC.

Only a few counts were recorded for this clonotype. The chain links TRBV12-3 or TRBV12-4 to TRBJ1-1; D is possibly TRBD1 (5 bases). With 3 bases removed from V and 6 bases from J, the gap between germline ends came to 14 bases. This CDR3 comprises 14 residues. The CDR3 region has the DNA TGTGCCAGCAGTTTTTTGGGGCGATCCCCTGAAGCTTTCTTT. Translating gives CASSFLGRSPEAFF.

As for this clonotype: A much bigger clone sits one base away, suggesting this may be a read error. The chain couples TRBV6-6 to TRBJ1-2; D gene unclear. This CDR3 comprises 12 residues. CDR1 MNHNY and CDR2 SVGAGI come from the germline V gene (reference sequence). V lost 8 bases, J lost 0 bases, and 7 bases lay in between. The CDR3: CASHPPNYGYTF. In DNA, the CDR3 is TGTGCCAGCCACCCTCCTAACTATGGCTACACCTTC.

This chain's CDR3 is CASSYSEDSNYGYTF. CDR3 nucleotide sequence: TGTGCCAGCAGTTACTCCGAGGACAGCAACTATGGCTACACCTTC. This chain connects TRBV6-5 to TRBJ1-2, with D perhaps TRBD1 (6 bases). Trimming stripped 0 bases from V and 2 bases from J, with 10 bases between. Germline loops: CDR1 MNHEY, CDR2 SVGAGI. The CDR3 consists of 15 residues.

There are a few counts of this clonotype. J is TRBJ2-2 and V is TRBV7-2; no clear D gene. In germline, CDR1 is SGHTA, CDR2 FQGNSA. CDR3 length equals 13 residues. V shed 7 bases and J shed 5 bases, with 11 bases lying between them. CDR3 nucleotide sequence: TGTGCCAGCACTTTGATCCGGACCGGGGAGCTGTTTTTT. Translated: CASTLIRTGELFF.

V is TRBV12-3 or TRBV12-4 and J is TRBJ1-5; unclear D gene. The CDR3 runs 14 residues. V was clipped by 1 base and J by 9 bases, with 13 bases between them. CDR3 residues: CASSLVRFLTPQHF. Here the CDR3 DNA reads TGTGCCAGCAGTTTAGTCCGGTTTTTAACGCCCCAGCATTTT.

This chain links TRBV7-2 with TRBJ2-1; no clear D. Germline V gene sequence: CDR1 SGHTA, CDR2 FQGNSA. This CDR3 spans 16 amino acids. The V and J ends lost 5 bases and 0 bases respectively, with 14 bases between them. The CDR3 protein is CASSVVRASSYNEQFF. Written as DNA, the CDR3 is TGTGCCAGCAGCGTAGTTAGGGCTAGCTCCTACAATGAGCAGTTCTTC.

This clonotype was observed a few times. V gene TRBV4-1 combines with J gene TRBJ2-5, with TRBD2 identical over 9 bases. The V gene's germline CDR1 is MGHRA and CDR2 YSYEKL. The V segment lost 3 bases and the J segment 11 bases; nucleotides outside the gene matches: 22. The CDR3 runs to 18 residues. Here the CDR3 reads CASSHKSPGLAPSDEQYF. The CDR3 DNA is TGCGCCAGCAGCCACAAGTCTCCGGGACTAGCACCCTCGGATGAGCAGTACTTC.